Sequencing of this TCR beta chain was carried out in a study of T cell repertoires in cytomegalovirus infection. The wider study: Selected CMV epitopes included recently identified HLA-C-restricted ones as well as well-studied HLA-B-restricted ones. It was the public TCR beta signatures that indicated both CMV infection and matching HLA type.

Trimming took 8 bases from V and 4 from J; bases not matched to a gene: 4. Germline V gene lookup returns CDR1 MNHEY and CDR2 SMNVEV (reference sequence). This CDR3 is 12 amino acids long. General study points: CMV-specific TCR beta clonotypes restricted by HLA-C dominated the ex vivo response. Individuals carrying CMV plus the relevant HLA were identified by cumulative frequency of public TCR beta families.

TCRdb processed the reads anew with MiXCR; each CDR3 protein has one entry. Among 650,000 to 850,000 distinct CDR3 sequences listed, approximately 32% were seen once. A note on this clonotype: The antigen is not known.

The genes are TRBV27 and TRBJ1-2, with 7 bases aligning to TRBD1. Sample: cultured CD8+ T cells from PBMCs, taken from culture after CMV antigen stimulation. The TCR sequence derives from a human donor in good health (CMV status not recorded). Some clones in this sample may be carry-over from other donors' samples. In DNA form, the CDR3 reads TGTGCCAGCGGCCGGGACAGCTATGGCTACACCTTC. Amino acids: CASGRDSYGYTF.